This T cell receptor (beta chain) emerged from a study of Graves' ophthalmopathy and Graves' hyperthyroidism. Study-wide findings and caveats: Most thyroid clonotypes with frequency above 0.001 were detected in blood too.

This clonotype was counted between two and nine times. Its target is unknown. Amplified material comprised TCR beta CDR3 regions derived from RNA transcripts. Scientists carried out first-round RT-PCR using HTBI primers and then a second-round multiplex PCR. TCRdb redid the calling of the multiplex PCR reads with MiXCR, one entry per CDR3 protein. The table has 450,000 to 600,000 distinct CDR3 sequences, 39% seen once; the top ten hold approximately 4.1%. V was shortened by 6 bases and J by 4 bases, with 12 bases between the two germline ends. The CDR3 totals 12 residues. Germline CDR1 is SQVTM and CDR2 is ANQGSEA.

The sample taken for sequencing was peripheral blood or thyroid tissue (not recorded which). This receptor was taken from an adult man with Graves' hyperthyroidism. The genes are TRBV29-1 and TRBJ1-1; TRBD1 might be the D (5 bases). CDR3 loop: CSVEVGATEAFF. CDR3 DNA: TGCAGCGTCGAGGTTGGGGCCACTGAAGCTTTCTTT.